This entry is about one T cell receptor (beta chain). This record belongs to a study of human T cells and chemical hapten exposure. TCRdb itself ran the RACE reads through MiXCR, one entry per CDR3 protein. The sample carries 300,000 to 450,000 distinct CDR3 sequences, approximately 5.1% recorded once. Time point reported: pre-sensitization, week 0. Treatment specified: therapeutic diphenylcyclopropenone sensitization with weekly scalp DPC. It was unfractionated whole blood from which total RNA was extracted. Germline V gene data show CDR1 as MNHEY and CDR2 as SVGAGI. Trimming removed 2 bases at V and 9 bases at J, with 14 bases between. The CDR3 length is 15 residues.

This specimen consisted of whole blood, obtained in connection with sensitization to the hapten diphenylcyclopropenone (DPC). The rearrangement links TRBV6-5 to TRBJ1-6, with D unresolved. The sequence was obtained from a woman between 45 and 60 years old with alopecia areata. Some clones in this sample may be carry-over from other donors' samples. CDR3 sequence: CASSYRGEIGSPLHF. DNA for the CDR3: TGTGCCAGCAGTTACAGAGGAGAGATTGGTTCACCCCTCCACTTT.